The present T cell receptor (beta chain) was sequenced within a study of T cell changes during pregnancy in multiple sclerosis (dated by TCRdb to between 2017 and 2020). Describing the broader study: Changes in the T cell repertoire over the course of pregnancy were examined in this study in women with multiple sclerosis.

The germline V gene gives CDR1 as SGHRS and CDR2 as YFSETQ. From its cysteine to its phenylalanine, the CDR3 spans 19 amino acids. Only CDR3 DNA remains: 57 bases, in frame from the first base. V gives up 4 bases and J gives up 0 bases, and the segment between their germline ends measures 20 bases. This clone was observed a single time. Its target antigen remains unknown. The input lacks base qualities; no much larger clone sits a single base away. Libraries were prepared through the immunoSEQ multiplex PCR assay. The immuneACCESS repertoire file appears here via TCRdb, limited to in-frame rearrangements. These files lack a portion of the clones; in checked studies, under half of the deficit traces to unresolved V genes, and the cause of the others is not known. The sample records around 35,000 clones, approximately 87% of which are singletons. The ten top clones hold roughly 4.8% of the sample.

The starting material was CD8+ T cells from peripheral blood mononuclear cells, obtained after pregnancy. Recombination joined TRBV5-1 with TRBJ2-6; TRBD1 is a possible D gene, resting on 6 matching bases. The clonotype was recovered from a female donor with multiple sclerosis, enrolled in a pregnancy study. The CDR3 sequence is CASSVSLGRGVSGANVLTF. The nucleotide sequence reads TGCGCCAGCAGCGTGAGTCTCGGCAGGGGCGTCTCTGGGGCCAACGTCCTGACTTTC.